The rows below give T cell receptor beta chains drawn from one sample of a study of glioma-infiltrating T cells after dendritic cell vaccination. Sequencing was performed with immunoSEQ multiplex PCR; in TCRdb, only in-frame clones are kept and a portion is missing. The table shows 3,500 to 4,000 clones, with approximately 93% occurring only once. The source was blood, collected before dendritic cell vaccination. The receptors derive from a human donor with glioblastoma. Each CDR3 is given with its conserved first and last residue. Each record gives: V gene, CDR3 length, clone size, J gene, D gene, CDR3 DNA, CDR3 protein. D genes are given only for firm matches. Clone size is not always given. Where it is, it says once, few, many or a class for expanded clones.

TRBV5-1,13,-,TRBJ2-1,-,TGCGCCAGCAGCGTGGCTAGGAACAATGAGCAGTTCTTC,CASSVARNNEQFF
TRBV30,15,-,TRBJ2-5,-,TGTGCCTGGAGCATAGGGGGTTATCGGAAAGAGACCCAGTACTTC,CAWSIGGYRKETQYF
TRBV18,15,-,TRBJ2-1,-,TGTGCCAGCTCACAGCAGGGGTTGGGTTACAATGAGCAGTTCTTC,CASSQQGLGYNEQFF
TRBV11-2,14,-,TRBJ2-7,-,TGTGCCAGCAGCTTAGAACAAGGGGGCGGGAAGCAGTACTTC,CASSLEQGGGKQYF
TRBV18,15,-,TRBJ1-2,TRBD1,TGTGCCAGCTCACCACACCCGGGGACAGACTATGGCTACACCTTC,CASSPHPGTDYGYTF
TRBV11-2,14,-,TRBJ2-7,-,TGTGCCAGCAGCCTCGGAGGCAGTTCCTACGAGCAGTACTTC,CASSLGGSSYEQYF
TRBV6-5,13,-,TRBJ2-1,-,TGTGCCAGCAGTTCCCCCGGGTTAGCCGGGCAGTTCTTC,CASSSPGLAGQFF
TRBV13,17,-,TRBJ1-6,TRBD1,TGTGCCAGCAGCTTAGGAGCGTGGACAGGGGATAATTCACCCCTCCACTTT,CASSLGAWTGDNSPLHF
TRBV6-1,15,-,TRBJ2-3,TRBD1,TGTGCCAGCAGTGAAGGGACAGGGTCACAAGATACGCAGTATTTT,CASSEGTGSQDTQYF
TRBV27,12,-,TRBJ2-7,-,TGTGCCAGCAGTTCGGTCTCAGGCGAGCAGTACTTC,CASSSVSGEQYF
TRBV9,16,-,TRBJ2-7,TRBD1,TGTGCCAGCAGCGTAGCTACAGGGGGACCTCACTACGAGCAGTACTTC,CASSVATGGPHYEQYF
TRBV5-1,14,-,TRBJ2-7,-,TGCGCCAGCACCTCGGTAGCTTCGGGCTACGAGCAGTACTTC,CASTSVASGYEQYF
TRBV27,14,-,TRBJ2-2,TRBD2,TGTGCCAGTCGCCTAGCGGGGGACACCGGGGAGCTGTTTTTT,CASRLAGDTGELFF
TRBV6-1,17,few,TRBJ2-6,-,TGTGCCAGCAGTGATCCGGGACACTTCTCTGGGGCCAACGTCCTGACTTTC,CASSDPGHFSGANVLTF
TRBV16,15,once,TRBJ1-2,-,TGTGCCAGCAGCCCCGAGGCCGCAGTTAACTATGGCTACACCTTC,CASSPEAAVNYGYTF
TRBV9,14,once,TRBJ2-3,-,TGTGCCAGCAGCTCAACTAGTAGGGTGGATACGCAGTATTTT,CASSSTSRVDTQYF
TRBV4-3,15,-,TRBJ2-3,TRBD1,TGCGCCAGCAGCCAGAGACAGGGGGGAACAGATACGCAGTATTTT,CASSQRQGGTDTQYF
TRBV10-3,15,-,TRBJ2-6,-,TGTGCCATCAGTGAGTCCAGGTCTGGGGCCAACGTCCTGACTTTC,CAISESRSGANVLTF
TRBV5-4,15,-,TRBJ2-6,-,TGTGCCAGCAGCTGGAGAGACTCTGGGGCCAACGTCCTGACTTTC,CASSWRDSGANVLTF
TRBV5-4,15,once,TRBJ1-2,-,TGTGCCAGCAGCTTAGAGCCGCAGGGTAACTATGGCTACACCTTC,CASSLEPQGNYGYTF
TRBV29-1,12,-,TRBJ2-1,TRBD1,TGCAGCGTTCTACGACAGGGGGCACCCCAGTTCTTC,CSVLRQGAPQFF
TRBV10-3,13,few,TRBJ1-1,-,TGTGCCATCACCGCGGGAGGGGGAACTGAAGCTTTCTTT,CAITAGGGTEAFF
TRBV19,17,-,TRBJ2-1,TRBD2,TGTGCCAGTAGTATCTCCCTCGGGGGGGTCCTCTACAATGAGCAGTTCTTC,CASSISLGGVLYNEQFF
TRBV5-1,15,-,TRBJ1-3,TRBD1,TGCGCCAGCAGCTCTGGACAGGTCGGTGGAAACACCATATATTTT,CASSSGQVGGNTIYF
TRBV20-1,11,once,TRBJ2-7,-,TGCAGTGCTAGGTCCCACTACGAGCAGTACTTC,CSARSHYEQYF
TRBV28,13,-,TRBJ2-1,-,TGTGCCAGCAGTACTCCACAGGTACAACGGCAGTTCTTC,CASSTPQVQRQFF
TRBV28,16,-,TRBJ2-1,-,TGTGCCAGCAGTTTCTTCGTGCAGGGGCAATACAATGAGCAGTTCTTC,CASSFFVQGQYNEQFF
TRBV28,14,-,TRBJ2-3,-,TGTGCCAGCAAAGGCGGAGGAGATACAGATACGCAGTATTTT,CASKGGGDTDTQYF
TRBV27,18,-,TRBJ2-4,TRBD2,TGTGCCAGCAGTTTATCGTCTAGCGGGAGTTGGGCCAAAAACATTCAGTACTTC,CASSLSSSGSWAKNIQYF
TRBV27,17,-,TRBJ1-1,TRBD1,TGTGCCAGCAGCCCGGGACAGGGGGTAAAACGGAACACTGAAGCTTTCTTT,CASSPGQGVKRNTEAFF
TRBV28,15,-,TRBJ1-2,TRBD1,TGTGCCAGCAGTTTGCAGGACAGGGGGATCTATGGCTACACCTTC,CASSLQDRGIYGYTF
TRBV5-6,13,-,TRBJ1-1,-,TGTGCCAGCAGTACCCCCAGGGTTACTGAAGCTTTCTTT,CASSTPRVTEAFF
TRBV9,14,-,TRBJ1-1,TRBD1,TGTGCCAGCAGCGGACAGGGGGCGAACACTGAAGCTTTCTTT,CASSGQGANTEAFF
TRBV6-5,16,-,TRBJ2-5,TRBD2,TGTGCCAGCAGTTACTCCAGCGGGAGTATTTCGGAGACCCAGTACTTC,CASSYSSGSISETQYF
TRBV5-1,17,-,TRBJ2-5,TRBD1,TGCGCCAGCAAACTCAATACCGGGACAGGGGGCCAAGAGACCCAGTACTTC,CASKLNTGTGGQETQYF
TRBV7-6,18,-,TRBJ1-5,-,TGTGCCAGCAGCCCTAGCGGGGGAGGGACCCGATACAATCAGCCCCAGCATTTT,CASSPSGGGTRYNQPQHF
TRBV6-1,15,-,TRBJ1-4,TRBD1,TGTGCCAGCTGGATTAGGGACAGGGGTAATGAAAAACTGTTTTTT,CASWIRDRGNEKLFF